Sequencing of this T cell receptor (beta chain) was carried out in a study of T cell responses to AZD1222 COVID-19 vaccine. Study-wide context: Analyses pooled second doses at about 4 or about 12 weeks. Study-level points and caveats: The span of vaccine-associated CD4 TCRs extended across spike, with dominance at 160-218 and 743-854. Baseline seropositivity characterized only a handful of AZD1222 recipients.

Details on this clone: What it recognizes is unknown.

Per the germline V gene, CDR1 is SGDLS and CDR2 is YYNGEE. The CDR3 has 15 residues. Trimming took 2 bases from V and 4 from J, leaving 12 bases between them. The protocol was immunoSEQ multiplex PCR, while the TCRdb copy is restricted to in-frame clones and leaves out a portion. The table includes roughly 100,000 clones, about 88% detected once. This chain uses TRBV9 with TRBJ2-2; D possibly corresponds to TRBD2 (5 bases). This clonotype was obtained from an adult in good health. The input for sequencing was peripheral blood, taken on day 0 of AZD1222 vaccination. The CDR3 protein is CASSVLDSTTGELFF. The CDR3 DNA follows: TGTGCCAGCAGCGTCCTGGACTCTACCACCGGGGAGCTGTTTTTT.